Below, 29 T cell receptor beta chains from the same sample are listed, as sequenced in a study of CXCR3-negative and CXCR3-positive naive CD8 T cells (dated by TCRdb to between 2019 and 2020). Sequencer: NextSeq 550. The Human TCR Profiling Kit (MiLaboratory) was used to prepare UMI-labeled 5' RACE TRB cDNA libraries. TCRdb reanalyzed the reads, keeping one entry per CDR3 protein sequence and omitting DNA. The sample table holds 6,000 to 7,000 distinct CDR3 sequences. Around 1.3% of the sample is taken by the ten largest. Antigens for these TCRs are unknown. Summary of the overall study and its limitations: Compared with CXCR3-negative naive cells, CXCR3-positive naive cells had TRB CDR3s with higher hydrophobicity (lower Kidera factor 4), lower energy, and higher strength and volume indices.

The sequenced material came from naive CXCR3+ CD8+ T cells from blood. In the paper's terms, the cell subset or site label means: CD45RO-CCR7+CD27+CD95- naive CD8+ T cells expressing CXCR3 (TNR3+). The receptor set was obtained from a human donor in good health. Some clones in this sample may be carry-over from other donors' samples.

This rearrangement joins TRBV6-5 to TRBJ1-2. Per germline, CDR1 MNHEY and CDR2 SVGAGI. The CDR3 runs 13 residues. The CDR3 protein is CASSYSPGSGYTF.

Considering frequency, this clonotype is medium-sized. This chain joins TRBV4-1 and TRBJ1-1; the TCRdb call, TRBD1, lacks DNA for checking. Per germline, CDR1 MGHRA and CDR2 YSYEKL. This CDR3 spans 14 amino acids. CDR3 amino acids: CASSRSGKNTEAFF.

Frequency places this clonotype as medium-sized (0.01 to 0.1%). V is TRBV13 and J is TRBJ1-5; lacking DNA, the TRBD1 call made by TCRdb goes unchecked. Germline lookup yields CDR1 PRHDT and CDR2 FYEKMQ (reference sequence). The CDR3 consists of 14 residues. The CDR3 sequence: CASSMGPSHQPQHF.

Considering frequency, this clonotype is medium-sized. The chain is built from TRBV15 and TRBJ2-3. This CDR3 comprises 16 residues. Looked up from germline, CDR1 is LNHNV and CDR2 is YYDKDF (reference sequence). CDR3: CATSRDITELTDTQYF.

The chain employs TRBV29-1 and TRBJ2-1; the TRBD2 assignment by TCRdb is unverifiable without DNA. The CDR3 runs 16 residues. Germline V lookup: CDR1 SQVTM, CDR2 ANQGSEA. The CDR3 sequence: CSVEGTSGGSYNEQFF.

This clonotype is classed as medium-sized by frequency. The gene calls are TRBV12-3 or TRBV12-4 and TRBJ2-5; TCRdb calls TRBD2, which cannot be checked without DNA. This CDR3 comprises 17 residues. CDR3 loop: CASSLSGEREGPETQYF.

This chain links TRBV29-1 with TRBJ2-1; the D gene TCRdb calls, TRBD1, cannot be checked with no DNA. Germline CDR1 and CDR2: SQVTM and ANQGSEA. The CDR3 covers 14 residues. CDR3 loop: CSVGTGQGMNEQFF.

The chain couples TRBV6-5 to TRBJ2-5; lacking DNA, the TRBD2 call made by TCRdb goes unchecked. Germline CDR1 is MNHEY and CDR2 is SVGAGI. The CDR3 is 15 residues long. This CDR3 reads CASSYTGGTQETQYF.

By frequency, this clonotype is medium-sized. This chain joins TRBV7-6 and TRBJ2-1; there is no DNA to check the TCRdb D call of TRBD2. The germline gives CDR1 SGHVS, CDR2 FNYEAQ. The CDR3 is 16 amino acids. CDR3 sequence reads: CASSLSSGSSYNEQFF. The full variable domain, rest sourced from reference TRBV7-6 and TRBJ2-1, is GAGVSQSPRYKVTKRGQDVALRCDPISGHVSLYWYRQALGQGPEFLTYFNYEAQQDKSGLPNDRFSAERPEGSISTLTIQRTEQRDSAMYRCASSLSSGSSYNEQFFGPGTRLTVL.

CDR3 loop: CASSFTGTGNTEAFF. This chain links TRBV7-6 with TRBJ1-1; TCRdb lists TRBD1, though no DNA is available to test this call. Germline CDR1 SGHVS, CDR2 FNYEAQ. The CDR3 contains 15 residues.

The chain combines TRBV29-1 with TRBJ2-1; with no DNA, the TCRdb D assignment of TRBD1 cannot be verified. Germline CDR1 reads SQVTM; CDR2 reads ANQGSEA. The CDR3 consists of 13 residues. This chain's CDR3 is CSVTGPDTYEQFF.

V gene TRBV11-2 combines with J gene TRBJ2-1; no DNA is available, so the TRBD2 call from TCRdb remains unchecked. CDR1 SGHAT and CDR2 FQNNGV come from the germline V gene. The CDR3 contains 15 residues. CDR3 sequence: CASSILVVSYNEQFF.

V and J are TRBV5-4 and TRBJ2-3. Germline V gene lookup returns CDR1 SGHNT and CDR2 YYREEE (reference sequence). CDR3 size: 13 residues. The CDR3 sequence is CASTIGSPDTQYF. The whole variable domain, remainder taken from reference TRBV5-4 and TRBJ2-3, is ETGVTQSPTHLIKTRGQQVTLRCSSQSGHNTVSWYQQALGQGPQFIFQYYREEENGRGNFPPRFSGLQFPNYSSELNVNALELDDSALYLCASTIGSPDTQYFGPGTRLTVL.

This clonotype is called medium-sized based on its frequency. The V call is TRBV4-1, the J call TRBJ2-5; TCRdb lists TRBD2, though no DNA is available to test this call. The CDR3 is 14 residues long. Germline CDR1 and CDR2: MGHRA and YSYEKL. CDR3 loop: CASSQDGGGETQYF.

This clonotype ranks as medium-sized (0.01 to 0.1%) in terms of frequency. This chain links TRBV7-3 with TRBJ2-1; absent DNA, TCRdb's TRBD2 call cannot be checked. Germline V gene sequence: CDR1 SGHTA, CDR2 FQGTGA. The CDR3 has 16 residues. The CDR3 here is CASSLTTSGSYNEQFF.

This clonotype is labeled medium-sized (0.01 to 0.1%) based on frequency. The chain employs TRBV7-8 and TRBJ2-1; the TCRdb D gene call, TRBD1, has no DNA to confirm it. The CDR3 is 15 amino acids. Germline CDR1 SGHVS, CDR2 FQNEAQ. This chain's CDR3 is CASSLVALGENEQFF. The variable domain in full, with the rest retrieved from reference TRBV7-8 and TRBJ2-1, is GAGVSQSPRYKVAKRGQDVALRCDPISGHVSLFWYQQALGQGPEFLTYFQNEAQLDKSGLPSDRFFAERPEGSVSTLKIQRTQQEDSAVYLCASSLVALGENEQFFGPGTRLTVL.

This clonotype ranks as medium-sized in terms of frequency. This chain uses TRBV2 with TRBJ1-4; TCRdb designates TRBD1, a call that cannot be tested without DNA. Germline values: CDR1 SNHLY, CDR2 FYNNEI. The CDR3 is made up of 19 amino acids. CDR3 sequence reads: CASSDSRDRALSTNEKLFF.

This sequence joins TRBV7-9 and TRBJ2-1; TCRdb returns TRBD2, unconfirmable since there is no DNA. The CDR3 length is 17 residues. Germline CDR1 and CDR2: SEHNR and FQNEAQ (reference sequence). The CDR3 protein is CASSSPKVAGNYNEQFF.

This chain connects TRBV6-1 to TRBJ1-5. This CDR3 region has 18 residues. The germline V gene has CDR1 MNHNS and CDR2 SASEGT. The CDR3 loop reads CASSEAIASFASNQPQHF.

This rearrangement joins TRBV20-1 to TRBJ2-7; the D call of TRBD1 rests on TCRdb alone, since no DNA is present to check it. Germline CDR1 reads DFQATT; CDR2 reads SNEGSKA (reference sequence). There are 14 residues in the CDR3. The CDR3 is CSARGAHRPYEQYF.

The gene calls are TRBV27 and TRBJ2-1; absent DNA, TCRdb's TRBD1 call cannot be checked. This CDR3 spans 14 amino acids. The germline V gene has CDR1 MNHEY and CDR2 SMNVEV (reference sequence). CDR3 sequence: CASSLSWTRSEQFF.

By frequency, this clonotype registers medium-sized (0.01 to 0.1%). The rearrangement links TRBV30 to TRBJ2-5; TCRdb's assignment of TRBD2 cannot be checked, as there is no DNA. The length of the CDR3 is 16 residues. Germline V gene data show CDR1 as GTSNPN and CDR2 as SVGIG (reference sequence). This CDR3 is CAWITSGRGETETQYF.

By frequency, this clonotype registers medium-sized. The gene calls are TRBV2 and TRBJ2-1; TCRdb returns TRBD2, unconfirmable since there is no DNA. Germline CDR1 is SNHLY and CDR2 is FYNNEI. The CDR3 has 14 amino acids. This chain's CDR3 is CASSEASGGNEQFF.

This clonotype registers medium-sized by frequency. J is TRBJ1-3 and V is TRBV6-6. The germline gives CDR1 MNHNY, CDR2 SVGAGI (reference sequence). There are 14 residues in the CDR3. CDR3: CASSLGAPGNTIYF.

The CDR3 loop reads CSAWGQQNTEAFF. The V and J genes are TRBV20-1 and TRBJ1-1; TCRdb returns TRBD1, unconfirmable since there is no DNA. Germline V gene data show CDR1 as DFQATT and CDR2 as SNEGSKA (reference sequence). The CDR3 sequence is 13 residues long.

In terms of frequency, this clonotype is medium-sized. CDR3 protein: CSVVKGEWGYTF. The rearrangement links TRBV29-1 to TRBJ1-2; TCRdb's D call of TRBD1 is untestable without DNA. The germline V gene encodes CDR1 SQVTM and CDR2 ANQGSEA. The CDR3 is made up of 12 amino acids.

Judged by frequency, this clonotype is medium-sized (0.01 to 0.1%). The CDR3 region is CASNQGGTGELFF. The chain employs TRBV12-3 or TRBV12-4 and TRBJ2-2; TCRdb picks TRBD2, but there is no DNA to check that call. CDR3 length equals 13 residues.

This rearrangement joins TRBV5-6 to TRBJ2-2; TCRdb names TRBD1, which stays unverified in the absence of DNA. Germline V gene sequence: CDR1 SGHDT, CDR2 YYEEEE. This CDR3 is built from 13 residues. CDR3 sequence reads: CASSPPGAGELFF.

Judged by frequency, this clonotype is medium-sized. The genes are TRBV4-2 and TRBJ2-1; the TCRdb call, TRBD2, lacks DNA for checking. In germline, CDR1 is LGHNA, CDR2 YNFKEQ. The CDR3 consists of 13 residues. The CDR3 sequence is CASSPSLGAEQFF.